What follows are 9 T cell receptor beta chains derived from one specimen sequenced in a study of cytomegalovirus exposure and HLA in healthy donors. PCR involved 60 Vbeta and 13 Jbeta primers. Repertoires were generated with immunoSEQ multiplex PCR, while TCRdb's copy carries only in-frame clones and drops some. The table shows 100,000 to 150,000 clones, with 70% to 85% occurring only once. The sample comprised PBMCs. The receptor source for this set is a male donor in good health and CMV-seropositive.

J is TRBJ1-2 and V is TRBV30; D gene unclear. The V gene lost 0 bases and the J gene lost 7 bases, with 15 bases spanning the gap. This CDR3 region has 14 residues. Per germline, CDR1 GTSNPN and CDR2 SVGIG (reference sequence). In DNA form, the CDR3 reads TGTGCCTGGAGTGTAAGGTCGGCGGATGGTGGCTACACCTTC. Its protein is CAWSVRSADGGYTF.

In its sample, this clone was seen a few times. The chain carries TRBV6-5 and TRBJ2-5, with TRBD1 matching over 8 bases. CDR3 length equals 13 residues. Germline CDR1 MNHEY, CDR2 SVGAGI. V lost 5 bases, J lost 4 bases, and 3 bases stayed unmatched. CDR3 in amino acids: CASSAGGGETQYF. Here the CDR3 DNA reads TGTGCCAGCAGTGCAGGGGGCGGAGAGACCCAGTACTTC.

There are a few counts of this clone. The chain links TRBV5-1 to TRBJ1-5; 11 bases line up with TRBD1. The CDR3 consists of 16 residues. The germline CDR1 and CDR2 sequences are SGHRS and YFSETQ. V shed 2 bases and J 8 bases; nucleotides not matched to a gene: 9. Here the CDR3 reads CASSFGDRGKSEPQHF. DNA of the CDR3: TGCGCCAGCAGCTTCGGGGACAGGGGGAAGTCGGAGCCCCAGCATTTT.

The CDR3 sequence: CASSSMGQADEQYF. The CDR3 DNA follows: TGCGCCAGCAGCTCGATGGGACAGGCAGACGAGCAGTACTTC. V and J are TRBV5-1 and TRBJ2-7; 8 bases match TRBD1. CDR3 length: 14 residues. The V gene end was trimmed by 3 bases and the J gene end by 5 bases; junction bases not matched to a gene: 7. The germline CDR1 and CDR2 sequences are SGHRS and YFSETQ. The full variable domain, rest sourced from reference TRBV5-1 and TRBJ2-7, is KAGVTQTPRYLIKTRGQQVTLSCSPISGHRSVSWYQQTPGQGLQFLFEYFSETQRNKGNFPGRFSGRQFSNSRSEMNVSTLELGDSALYLCASSSMGQADEQYFGPGTRLTVT.

V usage is TRBV5-1 and J usage is TRBJ2-5; TRBD2 aligns across 12 bases. Trimming cost V 7 bases and J 3 bases; bases outside gene matches: 10. CDR1 and CDR2 from the germline V gene are SGHRS and YFSETQ. The CDR3 consists of 16 residues. The CDR3 nucleotides are TGCGCCAGCGTTTTGACTAGCGGGAGAGGGGAAGAGACCCAGTACTTC. Encoded protein: CASVLTSGRGEETQYF. Together with reference TRBV5-1 and TRBJ2-5, the CDR3 gives the full variable domain: KAGVTQTPRYLIKTRGQQVTLSCSPISGHRSVSWYQQTPGQGLQFLFEYFSETQRNKGNFPGRFSGRQFSNSRSEMNVSTLELGDSALYLCASVLTSGRGEETQYFGPGTRLLVL.

This clone was observed a few times. This CDR3 is CASFPTSGGSRSYNEQFF. The DNA of the CDR3 is TGTGCCAGCTTCCCCACTAGCGGGGGTTCGCGCTCCTACAATGAGCAGTTCTTC. The chain couples TRBV28 to TRBJ2-1; 11 nucleotides match TRBD2. The germline V gene encodes CDR1 MDHEN and CDR2 SYDVKM. The CDR3 loop spans 18 amino acids. J was trimmed by 0 bases and V by 8 bases; bases with no gene match: 12. The full variable domain, in which reference TRBV28 and TRBJ2-1 provide the parts outside the CDR3, is DVKVTQSSRYLVKRTGEKVFLECVQDMDHENMFWYRQDPGLGLRLIYFSYDVKMKEKGDIPEGYSVSREKKERFSLILESASTNQTSMYLCASFPTSGGSRSYNEQFFGPGTRLTVL.

V gene TRBV9 combines with J gene TRBJ2-5; TRBD2 matches 8 bases. The CDR3 runs 14 residues. CDR1 and CDR2 from the germline V gene are SGDLS and YYNGEE. V lost 0 bases and J lost 4; bases outside the gene matches: 2. CDR3 bases: TGTGCCAGCAGCGTAGGACTAGCGCCAGAGACCCAGTACTTC. It translates to CASSVGLAPETQYF.

V is TRBV7-9 and J is TRBJ2-7; a possible D gene is TRBD2 (6 bases). Germline V gene data show CDR1 as SEHNR and CDR2 as FQNEAQ (reference sequence). V lost 5 bases and J 6 bases, leaving 20 bases between the germline ends. The CDR3 totals 15 residues. In nucleotides, the CDR3 is TGTGCCAGCAGCCCCACCGGGACTGGTGCGGGCGAGCAGTACTTC. Its translation: CASSPTGTGAGEQYF.

The CDR3 DNA follows: TGCGCCAGCAGCTTGGGGCAAGGGGGGGAATCTGAAGCTTTCTTT. It encodes CASSLGQGGESEAFF. The chain employs TRBV5-1 and TRBJ1-1; perhaps TRBD1 as D (6 bases). Trimming stripped 0 bases from V and 6 bases from J, with 15 bases between. This CDR3 is 15 amino acids long. The germline V gene encodes CDR1 SGHRS and CDR2 YFSETQ. The entire variable domain, with the rest obtained from reference TRBV5-1 and TRBJ1-1, is as follows: KAGVTQTPRYLIKTRGQQVTLSCSPISGHRSVSWYQQTPGQGLQFLFEYFSETQRNKGNFPGRFSGRQFSNSRSEMNVSTLELGDSALYLCASSLGQGGESEAFFGQGTRLTVV.